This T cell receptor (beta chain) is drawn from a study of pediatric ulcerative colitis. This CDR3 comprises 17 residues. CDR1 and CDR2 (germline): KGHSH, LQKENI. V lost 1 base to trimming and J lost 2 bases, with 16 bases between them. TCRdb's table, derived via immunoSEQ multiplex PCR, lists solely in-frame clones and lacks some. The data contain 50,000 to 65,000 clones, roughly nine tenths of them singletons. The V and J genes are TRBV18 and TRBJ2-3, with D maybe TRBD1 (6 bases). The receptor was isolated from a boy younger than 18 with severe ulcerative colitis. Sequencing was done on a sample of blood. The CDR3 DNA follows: TGTGCCAGCTCACCACTACCGAGGGGGAGCCTCACAGATACGCAGTATTTT. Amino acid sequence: CASSPLPRGSLTDTQYF. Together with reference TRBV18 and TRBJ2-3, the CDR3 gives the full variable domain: NAGVMQNPRHLVRRRGQEARLRCSPMKGHSHVYWYRQLPEEGLKFMVYLQKENIIDESGMPKERFSAEFPKEGPSILRIQQVVRGDSAAYFCASSPLPRGSLTDTQYFGPGTRLTVL.